This TCR beta chain was sequenced during a study of CD8+CD57+ T cells in acquired aplastic anemia. Study in general: On average, sorted CD4+ and CD8+ cells gave approximately 3.1 ug of DNA. On average, healthy donors gave some 9.8 million reads for CD4+ cells.

The length of the CDR3 is 16 residues. The trim removed 3 bases at V and 9 bases at J, leaving 9 bases unmatched. The germline gives CDR1 ENHRY, CDR2 SYGVKD. Genomic DNA constituted the template upon which TCR beta VDJ and CDR3 profiling was performed. TCRdb reanalysed the reads using MiXCR and keeps one entry per CDR3 protein. The sample records about 200,000 distinct CDR3 sequences, 30% to 35% being singletons. Specimen: sorted CD4+, CD8+, or CD8+CD57+ T cells (not recorded which) from PBMCs. The chain has TRBV10-3 and TRBJ1-6; 9 bases map to TRBD1. This TCR derives from a human donor in good health, serving as a control. CDR3 residues: CAISEQRGTGPSPLHF. Written as DNA, the CDR3 is TGTGCCATCAGTGAACAGCGGGGGACAGGGCCTTCACCCCTCCACTTT.